This T cell receptor beta chain was sequenced for a study of blood T cell repertoires in COVID-19. Whole-study context: Sample material is recorded as cDNA or gDNA derived from T cells, B-cell-depleted T cells, or PBMCs.

As regards this clone: One end of the junction is discordant with germline, which a read error may explain.

Source study methods: From reference gene primer amplification, estimates of nucleated cell counts were derived. This table comes from immunoSEQ multiplex PCR, and its TCRdb copy is limited to in-frame clones, with some not included. Clone size and the V and J calls come from that table; the DNA yielded D and trimming. The sample comprises around 82,000 clones, around nine tenths of which are singletons, and around 7% rests with the top ten. Germline CDR1 and CDR2: KGHSH and LQKENI. CDR3 length: 15 residues. V usage is TRBV18 and J usage is TRBJ1-2; D gene uncertain. The sequenced material came from peripheral blood. This TCR was recovered from a human donor in a cohort sampled during active COVID-19. The CDR3 sequence: CASSPPEGGIYGYTF. In DNA, the CDR3 is TGTGCCAGCTCCCCACCGGAGGGTGGAATCTATGGCTACACCTTC.